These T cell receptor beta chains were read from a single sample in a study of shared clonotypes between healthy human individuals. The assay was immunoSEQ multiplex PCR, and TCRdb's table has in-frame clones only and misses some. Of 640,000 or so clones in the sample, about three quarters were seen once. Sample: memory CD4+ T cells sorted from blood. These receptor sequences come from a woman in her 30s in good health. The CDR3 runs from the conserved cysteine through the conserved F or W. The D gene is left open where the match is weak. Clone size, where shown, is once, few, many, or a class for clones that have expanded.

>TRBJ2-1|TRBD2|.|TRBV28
TGTGCCAGCAGTTTAGGGGCCGCTAGCGGGAGTAATGAGCAGTTCTTC
CASSLGAASGSNEQFF
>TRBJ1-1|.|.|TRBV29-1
TGCAGCGTGCAACGGCCGAACACTGAAGCTTTCTTT
CSVQRPNTEAFF
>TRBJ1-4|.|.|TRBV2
TGTGCCAGCAGCCAACAAACGTCCTGGGGTTCTAATGAAAAACTGTTTTTT
CASSQQTSWGSNEKLFF
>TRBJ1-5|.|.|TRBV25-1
TGTGCCAGCAGTGCTCCAGGGGACTCGGGTAATCAGCCCCAGCATTTT
CASSAPGDSGNQPQHF
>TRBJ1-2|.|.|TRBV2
TGTGCCAGCAGCACTGACATAGGAGGAGCGGGTGTTGGCTACACCTTC
CASSTDIGGAGVGYTF
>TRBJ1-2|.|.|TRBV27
TGTGCCAGCACCTCCAAGCCCGGGGCTCGGGATGGCTACACCTTC
CASTSKPGARDGYTF
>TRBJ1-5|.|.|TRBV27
TGTGCCAGCAGCTATCAGCCCCAGCATTTT
CASSYQPQHF
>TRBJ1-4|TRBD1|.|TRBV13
TGTGCCAGCAGCTTTGACAGGGGACGTGAAAAACTGTTTTTT
CASSFDRGREKLFF
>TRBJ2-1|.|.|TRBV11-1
TGTGCCAGCAGACCAGGGTCGGGGAACTACAATGAGCAGTTCTTC
CASRPGSGNYNEQFF
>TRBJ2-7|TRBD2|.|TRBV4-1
TGCGCCAGCAGCCTGACTAGCCGCTACGAGCAGTACTTC
CASSLTSRYEQYF
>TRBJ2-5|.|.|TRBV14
TGTGCCAGCAGCCCCGTAAGCGGACGTCGGACCCAGTACTTC
CASSPVSGRRTQYF
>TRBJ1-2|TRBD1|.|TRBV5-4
TGTGCCAGCAGCCCCGGGACAGGGGGCGCGGTTGGCTACACCTTC
CASSPGTGGAVGYTF
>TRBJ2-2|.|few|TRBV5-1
TGCGCCAGCAGCTTGGCCCTACAGAACACCGGGGAGCTGTTTTTT
CASSLALQNTGELFF
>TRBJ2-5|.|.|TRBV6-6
TGTGCCAGCAGTCCTATCCGGGGGTCCGGGGAGACCCAGTACTTC
CASSPIRGSGETQYF
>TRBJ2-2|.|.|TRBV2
TGTGCCAGCAGCGTTACCGGGACCCGGGGTTCCGGGGAGCTGTTTTTT
CASSVTGTRGSGELFF
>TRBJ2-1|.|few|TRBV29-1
TGCAGCGTTGGTGAGCGAACCGGGGCCTACAATGAGCAGTTCTTC
CSVGERTGAYNEQFF
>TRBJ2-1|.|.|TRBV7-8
TGTGCCAGCAGCTTAGCGTCGTCGTACCCCGTTGAGCAGTTCTTC
CASSLASSYPVEQFF
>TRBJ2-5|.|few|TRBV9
TGTGCCAGCAGCCCCGGAGGAAGCCGAGAGACCCAGTACTTC
CASSPGGSRETQYF
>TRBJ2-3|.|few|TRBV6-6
TGTGCCAGCAGTTGGCCCCCGGAAGATACGCAGTATTTT
CASSWPPEDTQYF
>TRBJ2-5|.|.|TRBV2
TGTGCCAGCAGAGAGGGCAGGGCCCAGTACTTC
CASREGRAQYF
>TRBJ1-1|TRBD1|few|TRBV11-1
TGTGCCAGCAGCCCCGGGACAGGGGCTCAGAACACTGAAGCTTTCTTT
CASSPGTGAQNTEAFF
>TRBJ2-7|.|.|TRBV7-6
TGTGCCAGCAGAAATACTTACTCCGGGCCCGCCTACGAGCAGTACTTC
CASRNTYSGPAYEQYF
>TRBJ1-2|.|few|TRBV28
TGTGCCAGCAGTTGGTTGTATGGCTACACCTTC
CASSWLYGYTF
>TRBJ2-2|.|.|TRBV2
TGTGCCAGCAGAGCCTTTTTGGGGGCGGGCACCGGGGAGCTGTTTTTT
CASRAFLGAGTGELFF
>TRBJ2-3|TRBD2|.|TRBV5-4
TGTGCCAGCAGCTTAGGCCGGACTAGCGGGAGCACAGATACGCAGTATTTT
CASSLGRTSGSTDTQYF
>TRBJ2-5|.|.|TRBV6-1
TGTGCCAGCACACGGCAAGAGACCCAGTACTTC
CASTRQETQYF
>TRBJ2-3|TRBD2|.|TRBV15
TGTGCCACCAGCAGTTTTTATAGCGGGAGGATACCAGATACGCAGTATTTT
CATSSFYSGRIPDTQYF
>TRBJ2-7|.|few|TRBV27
TGTGCCAGCAGTATTACAGGGAGCTCCTACGAGCAGTACTTC
CASSITGSSYEQYF
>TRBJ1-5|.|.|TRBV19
TGTGCCAGTAGTATAGGACGAAGCAATCAGCCCCAGCATTTT
CASSIGRSNQPQHF
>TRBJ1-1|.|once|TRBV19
TGTGCCAGTGGGCGGGGGGAGGTGGACACTGAAGCTTTCTTT
CASGRGEVDTEAFF
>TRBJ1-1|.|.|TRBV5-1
TGCGCCAGCAGCTTGTTTGGCCTGGAGGGCACTGAAGCTTTCTTT
CASSLFGLEGTEAFF
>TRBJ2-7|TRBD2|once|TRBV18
TGTGCCAGCTCACCACCGCTAGCGGGTCTTTCCTACGAGCAGTACTTC
CASSPPLAGLSYEQYF
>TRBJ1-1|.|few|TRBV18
TGTGCCAGCTCGCCACAGTACGGACCTGAAGCTTTCTTT
CASSPQYGPEAFF
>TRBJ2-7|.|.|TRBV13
TGTGCCAGCAGCTTATATCGCGCGAGTGTGGCTACGAAGGAGCAGTACTTC
CASSLYRASVATKEQYF
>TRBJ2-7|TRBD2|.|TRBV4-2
TGTGCCAGCAGCCGCGACTCCGGGACTAACCCTTCCTACGAGCAGTACTTC
CASSRDSGTNPSYEQYF
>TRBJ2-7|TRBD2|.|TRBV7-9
TGTGCCAGCAGCTTAGGACTAGCGGGAGACGAGCAGTACTTC
CASSLGLAGDEQYF
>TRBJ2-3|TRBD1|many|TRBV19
TGTGCCACTGCGCCGGGACAGGGAAGCACAGATACGCAGTATTTT
CATAPGQGSTDTQYF
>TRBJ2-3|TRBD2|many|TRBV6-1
TGTGCCAGCAGTGAGAGGCCGGGAGGTAGCACAGATACGCAGTATTTT
CASSERPGGSTDTQYF
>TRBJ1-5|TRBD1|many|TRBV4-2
TGTGCCAGCAGGGCGGGACAGGGGGCAACTAGCAATCAGCCCCAGCATTTT
CASRAGQGATSNQPQHF
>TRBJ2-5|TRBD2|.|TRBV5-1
TGCGCCAGCAGCTCCGGGACTAGCGGGAGTATGGAGACCCAGTACTTC
CASSSGTSGSMETQYF
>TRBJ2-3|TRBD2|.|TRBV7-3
TGTGCCAGCAGTCGCGGACTAGCCAACCCAGATACGCAGTATTTT
CASSRGLANPDTQYF
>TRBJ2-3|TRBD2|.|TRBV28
TGTGCCAGCAGTTCTAGCGGGAGAGGGGCAGATACGCAGTATTTT
CASSSSGRGADTQYF
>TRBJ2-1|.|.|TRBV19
TGTGCCAGTAGTGTAAATTACAATGAGCAGTTCTTC
CASSVNYNEQFF